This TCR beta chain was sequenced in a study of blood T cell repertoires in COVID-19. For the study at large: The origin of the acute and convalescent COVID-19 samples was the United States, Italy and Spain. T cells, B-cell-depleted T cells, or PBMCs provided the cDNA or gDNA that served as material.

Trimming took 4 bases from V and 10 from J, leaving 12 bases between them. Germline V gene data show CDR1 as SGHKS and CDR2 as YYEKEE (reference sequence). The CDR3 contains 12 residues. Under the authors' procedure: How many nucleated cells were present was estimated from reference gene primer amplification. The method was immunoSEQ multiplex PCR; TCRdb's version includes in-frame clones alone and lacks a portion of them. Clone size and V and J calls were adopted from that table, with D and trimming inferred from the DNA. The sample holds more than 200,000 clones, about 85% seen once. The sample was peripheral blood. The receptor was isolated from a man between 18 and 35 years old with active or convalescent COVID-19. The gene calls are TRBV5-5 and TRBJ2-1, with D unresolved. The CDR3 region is CASSATGEEQFF. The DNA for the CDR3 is TGTGCCAGCAGCGCGACTGGAGAAGAGCAGTTCTTC.